This T cell receptor beta chain was identified in a study of vaccination effects on CD4 cells after COVID-19. CD4+ T cells specific for antigen were expanded with viral peptide pools by the ViraFEST assay before sequencing. At the end of less than 12 days of culture, CD4+ T cells were isolated. Negative nucleocapsid antibody tests before and after vaccination confirmed no previous SARS-CoV-2 infection. Each culture well received a few million PBMC. These cells were then cultured in IMDM with roughly 9.8 IU/ml IL-2 and about 9.4 ug/ml peptides. IL-2 medium was substituted for half the medium on days 3 and 7. The study's findings and limits: Clones that were induced by infection or by vaccine showed marked contraction late after vaccination. Small numbers of convalescent patients limited the study. It also lacked early post-infection timepoints.

Assay used: immunoSEQ multiplex PCR; TCRdb lists only in-frame clones, some missing. Of about 41,000 clones in the sample, 70% were seen once. Notes on this clone: Its antigen is not identified.

The CDR3 has 14 amino acids. Trimming took off 4 bases at V and 3 bases at J, with 12 bases between the two ends. Germline V CDR1 and CDR2: MGHDK, SYGVNS. The receptor comes from a human donor who received a COVID-19 vaccine. This chain uses TRBV25-1 with TRBJ1-2, with D perhaps matching TRBD1 (6 bases). This specimen consisted of CD4+ T cells from PBMCs cultured with HCoV-OC43 spike peptides, obtained before COVID-19 vaccination. Subset in this sample: HCoV-OC43 spike overlapping peptide pool stimulation. In nucleotides, the CDR3 is TGTGCCAGCAGTGCGACAAGGACAGACTATGGCTACACCTTC. It is translated as CASSATRTDYGYTF.